This T cell receptor (beta chain) was recorded in a study of blood T cell repertoires in COVID-19. Study information: From T cells, B-cell-depleted T cells, or PBMCs came the material, which was cDNA or gDNA.

Researchers sorted participants into cohorts using their self-reported clinical history. This CDR3 contains 13 residues. Losses at the gene ends were 5 bases for V and 5 bases for J; bases not matched to a gene: 2. CDR1 and CDR2 (germline): MNHNY, SVGAGI (reference sequence). Source study methods: Amplifying reference gene primers gave estimates of nucleated cell counts. Clones were read by immunoSEQ multiplex PCR, and TCRdb kept only the in-frame ones, dropping some. Clonal size and the V and J genes are those of that table, whereas D and trimming came from the DNA. Of 150,000 to 200,000 clones detected, about nine tenths appear once; the ten largest clones hold roughly 8.9%.

The sequence was obtained from a woman aged 18-29 years who had recovered from COVID-19. The sequencing input was PBMCs or T cells enriched from blood (not recorded which). The chain uses TRBV6-6 and TRBJ2-5, with 10 bases fitting TRBD1. CDR3 nucleotides: TGTGCCAGCAGTGACAGGGGGCGCGAGACCCAGTACTTC. Encoded protein: CASSDRGRETQYF.